The clone carrying this TCR beta chain was counted between two and nine times. CDR3 length equals 16 residues. CDR1 is SGDLS and CDR2 is YYNGEE in the germline V gene. J was trimmed by 6 bases and V by 3 bases; bases with no gene match: 12. Every diagnosis used clinical symptoms, serum thyroxine and TRAb, thyroid ultrasound and orbital computed tomography. Amplification yielded TCR beta CDR3 regions, with RNA transcripts as the source. Researchers ran a first-round RT-PCR on the TCR CDR3 using the HTBI primer set. TCRdb redid the calling of the multiplex PCR reads with MiXCR, one entry per CDR3 protein. In the table there are 490,000 or so distinct CDR3 sequences, 22% of which are singletons. The data stem from a study of T cells in Graves' hyperthyroidism and ophthalmopathy.

The sequencing input was blood. The clonotype comes from a woman aged 65 to 85 with Graves' ophthalmopathy. The chain has TRBV9 and TRBJ2-1; 7 nucleotides match TRBD2. CDR3 in DNA: TGTGCCAGCAGCGCGGGTGGAGCGGGAATCCTCAATGAGCAGTTCTTC. It translates to CASSAGGAGILNEQFF.